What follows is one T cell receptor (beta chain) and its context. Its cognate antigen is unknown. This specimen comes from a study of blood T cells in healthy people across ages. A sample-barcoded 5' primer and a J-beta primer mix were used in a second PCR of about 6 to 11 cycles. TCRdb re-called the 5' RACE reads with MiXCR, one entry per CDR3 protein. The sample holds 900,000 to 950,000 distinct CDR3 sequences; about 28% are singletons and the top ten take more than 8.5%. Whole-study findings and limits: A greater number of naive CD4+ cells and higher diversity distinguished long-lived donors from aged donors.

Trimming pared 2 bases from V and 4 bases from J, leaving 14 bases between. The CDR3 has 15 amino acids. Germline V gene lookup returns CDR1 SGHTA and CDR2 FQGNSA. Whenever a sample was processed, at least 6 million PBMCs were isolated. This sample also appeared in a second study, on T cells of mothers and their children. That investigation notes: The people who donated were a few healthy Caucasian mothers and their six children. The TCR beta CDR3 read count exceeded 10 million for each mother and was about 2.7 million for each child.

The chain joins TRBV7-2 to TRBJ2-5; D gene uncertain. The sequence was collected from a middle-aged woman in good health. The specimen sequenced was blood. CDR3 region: CASSLWSSTRETQYF. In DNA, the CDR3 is TGTGCCAGCAGCTTATGGTCGTCTACCCGAGAGACCCAGTACTTC.